These 12 T cell receptor beta chains came from one sample sequenced in a study of blood T cell repertoires in COVID-19. Only in-frame clones appear in the TCRdb table, and some are missing; sequencing was by immunoSEQ multiplex PCR. Of 75,000 to 100,000 clones listed, more than 80% are singletons. Sequenced material: peripheral blood. These receptors were collected from an elderly woman with acute or convalescent COVID-19.

The rearrangement uses TRBV24-1 and TRBJ2-3; the D gene is possibly TRBD2 (6 bases). The CDR3 length is 14 residues. Germline-derived CDR1 and CDR2 are KGHDR and SFDVKD. Trimming cost V 3 bases and J 1 base, with 7 bases left between them. CDR3 nucleotides: TGTGCCACCAGTGATCCGGGGGGCACAGATACGCAGTATTTT. Protein: CATSDPGGTDTQYF.

About this clone: The germline gene is not matched at one end of the junction; a read error may be the cause. This sequence joins TRBV7-2 and TRBJ2-7, with 10 bases that match TRBD2. The germline gives CDR1 SGHTA, CDR2 FQGNSA. The CDR3 is 15 amino acids. The CDR3 DNA follows: TGTGCCAGCAGTTTAGCGGGAGGTAAGGGGTACGAGCAGTACTTC. As protein: CASSLAGGKGYEQYF.

V and J are TRBV6-4 and TRBJ1-4; D is perhaps TRBD1 (5 bases). This CDR3 comprises 14 residues. Germline CDR1 MRHNA, CDR2 SNTAGT. V lost 5 bases, J lost 3 bases, and 10 bases lay in between. This CDR3 is CASSPGGPNEKLFF. Written as DNA, the CDR3 is TGTGCCAGCAGTCCGGGGGGTCCTAATGAAAAACTGTTTTTT.

The chain carries TRBV18 and TRBJ1-1; no firm D call. Trimming took off 2 bases at V and 4 bases at J, with 11 bases between the two ends. The CDR3 is made up of 14 amino acids. CDR1 and CDR2 from the germline V gene are KGHSH and LQKENI. CDR3 in amino acids: CASSPVGEGTEAFF. CDR3 DNA sequence: TGTGCCAGCTCACCAGTCGGGGAGGGCACTGAAGCTTTCTTT.

The V call is TRBV10-2, the J call TRBJ2-3; 14 nucleotides agree with TRBD2. Germline loops: CDR1 WSHSY, CDR2 SAAADI. V trimming: 6 bases; J trimming: 4 bases; junction bases outside the gene matches: 3. CDR3 length equals 15 residues. CDR3 nucleotide sequence: TGCGCCAGCAGAGGGACTAGCGGGAGTCCAGATACGCAGTATTTT. Its protein is CASRGTSGSPDTQYF.

The chain recombines TRBV6-5 with TRBJ2-2; 12 bases agree with TRBD2. The V gene end was trimmed by 6 bases and the J gene end by 6 bases; junction bases not matched to a gene: 2. From germline, CDR1 is MNHEY and CDR2 SVGAGI. The CDR3 consists of 14 residues. In nucleotides, the CDR3 is TGTGCCAGCAGGACTAGCGGGAGCGCCGGGGAGCTGTTTTTT. This gives the protein CASRTSGSAGELFF.

This chain uses TRBV14 with TRBJ2-1, with 8 bases identical to TRBD1. With 5 bases clipped from V and 7 bases from J, the junction kept 13 bases outside the gene matches. CDR1 SGHDN and CDR2 FVKESK come from the germline V gene. This CDR3 has 16 amino acids. The CDR3 here is CASSLRTGQGKNEQFF. The CDR3 coding sequence is TGTGCCAGCAGCTTAAGAACCGGACAGGGTAAGAATGAGCAGTTCTTC.

This clone was seen only once. The chain links TRBV19 to TRBJ2-5, with 8 bases aligning to TRBD1. Trimming at V came to 3 bases and at J to 5 bases, leaving 8 bases not matched to a gene. Germline V CDR1 and CDR2: LNHDA, SQIVND (reference sequence). This CDR3 spans 15 amino acids. CDR3 residues: CASSIPGQGWETQYF. In nucleotides, the CDR3 is TGTGCCAGTAGTATTCCCGGACAGGGTTGGGAGACCCAGTACTTC.

This sequence joins TRBV27 and TRBJ2-7; tentatively, D is TRBD2 (5 bases). Per the germline V gene, CDR1 is MNHEY and CDR2 is SMNVEV (reference sequence). This CDR3 is built from 11 residues. Trimming left V 6 bases short and J 7 bases short, with 10 bases between. This chain's CDR3 is CASRRGWEQYF. In DNA form, the CDR3 reads TGTGCCAGCAGGAGAGGGTGGGAGCAGTACTTC.

This clone was observed once. The genes are TRBV7-2 and TRBJ1-4, with TRBD1 matching 11 bases. V gave up 3 bases and J gave up 8 bases; unmatched junction bases: 2. The CDR3 is 14 residues long. Germline values: CDR1 SGHTA, CDR2 FQGNSA. The CDR3 nucleotides read TGTGCCAGCAGCTTGGACAGGGGGCACGAAAAACTGTTTTTT. Its translation is CASSLDRGHEKLFF. The variable domain in full, with the rest retrieved from reference TRBV7-2 and TRBJ1-4, is GAGVSQSPSNKVTEKGKDVELRCDPISGHTALYWYRQSLGQGLEFLIYFQGNSAPDKSGLPSDRFSAERTGGSVSTLTIQRTQQEDSAVYLCASSLDRGHEKLFFGSGTQLSVL.

V usage is TRBV19 and J usage is TRBJ2-1; D may be TRBD1 (6 bases). Looked up from germline, CDR1 is LNHDA and CDR2 is SQIVND (reference sequence). Trimming removed 6 bases from V and 9 bases from J, with 24 bases in between. The CDR3 loop spans 16 amino acids. The CDR3 region is CASSYRDNSVGSEQFF. The CDR3 DNA sequence: TGTGCCAGTAGCTATAGGGACAATAGCGTCGGTTCTGAGCAGTTCTTC.

V is TRBV5-1 and J is TRBJ2-5, with 8 nucleotides matching TRBD2. J was trimmed by 4 bases and V by 3 bases; bases with no gene match: 2. The CDR3 contains 13 residues. Germline CDR1 is SGHRS and CDR2 is YFSETQ. This CDR3 reads CASSSGLGETQYF. In DNA form, the CDR3 reads TGCGCCAGCAGCTCGGGACTAGGAGAGACCCAGTACTTC. The full variable domain, rest sourced from reference TRBV5-1 and TRBJ2-5, is KAGVTQTPRYLIKTRGQQVTLSCSPISGHRSVSWYQQTPGQGLQFLFEYFSETQRNKGNFPGRFSGRQFSNSRSEMNVSTLELGDSALYLCASSSGLGETQYFGPGTRLLVL.